Below, one T cell receptor beta chain is given with its context. The sample belongs to a study of shared clonotypes between healthy human individuals. Using immunoSEQ multiplex PCR, the repertoire was profiled, and TCRdb retains in-frame clones only, with some absent. Of some 700,000 clones detected, roughly 91% appear once; the ten largest clones hold roughly 36%. CDR1 and CDR2 from the germline V gene are MRHNA and SNTAGT. V shed 0 bases and J 7 bases; nucleotides not matched to a gene: 6. The CDR3 consists of 15 residues. The material sequenced was memory CD8+ T cells from PBMCs. This sample's subset: CD45RO+ cells pooled with CCR7-negative TemRA cells. This TCR came from a man between 18 and 29 years old in good health. Some clones in this sample may be carry-over from other donors' samples. The chain uses TRBV6-4 and TRBJ2-1; TRBD2 matches at 7 bases. For the CDR3, the DNA is TGTGCCAGCAGTGACTCGGGCGGGAGCGGGAATGAGCAGTTCTTC. This translates into CASSDSGGSGNEQFF.